The rows below give T cell receptor beta chains drawn from one sample of a study of spatial heterogeneity in lung cancer. A single record per CDR3 protein comes from TCRdb applying MiXCR to the 5' RACE reads. The sample includes about 94,000 distinct CDR3 sequences, just under 20% seen only once; the top ten take roughly a fifth. Sequences were derived from PBMCs, sampled at follow-up. Receptors originate from a male donor with early-stage non-small cell lung cancer. Each CDR3 is given with its conserved first and last residue. D genes are given only for firm matches. Expanded clones are given a class, and other clones once, few, many or no size at all.

D: NA; J: TRBJ1-3; V: TRBV10-3; size: once; DNA: TGTGCCAACTCCGAGGGAGGACGGGGAAACACCATATATTTT; CDR3: CANSEGGRGNTIYF
D: NA; J: TRBJ1-2; V: TRBV7-2; size: NA; DNA: TGTGCCAGCAGCTTAGGCCCAGGGAATGGCTACACCTTC; CDR3: CASSLGPGNGYTF
D: NA; J: TRBJ1-6; V: TRBV3-1; size: NA; DNA: TGTGCCAGCAGCCAAGCATCAGGCTCAAGAGGACCCCTCCACTTT; CDR3: CASSQASGSRGPLHF
D: NA; J: TRBJ2-3; V: TRBV6-5; size: NA; DNA: TGTGCCAGCAGTTACGGGGGCGGAACAGCCACGCAGTATTTT; CDR3: CASSYGGGTATQYF
D: TRBD2; J: TRBJ2-1; V: TRBV20-1; size: NA; DNA: TGCAGTGCTAAGGGCTATGCGGGGGGGCAAAACAATGAGCAGTTCTTC; CDR3: CSAKGYAGGQNNEQFF
D: TRBD1; J: TRBJ2-5; V: TRBV10-3; size: few; DNA: TGTGCCATCAGTGACCTCGGGGGGACAGGGGGCGCGAAGACCCAGTACTTC; CDR3: CAISDLGGTGGAKTQYF
D: TRBD2; J: TRBJ2-7; V: TRBV5-4; size: few; DNA: TGTGCCAGCAGCTTTGGGCCGGGAGCGGGAGACCCCTACGAGCAGTACTTC; CDR3: CASSFGPGAGDPYEQYF
D: TRBD1; J: TRBJ1-2; V: TRBV7-2; size: many; DNA: TGTGCCAGCAGCGCCGGGACAGGCCTAGAGGGTGGCTACACCTTC; CDR3: CASSAGTGLEGGYTF
D: TRBD2; J: TRBJ2-1; V: TRBV15; size: NA; DNA: TGTGCCACCAGCAGAGCGGGACTAGCGGGAGACAATGAGCAGTTCTTC; CDR3: CATSRAGLAGDNEQFF
D: TRBD2; J: TRBJ2-1; V: TRBV2; size: many; DNA: TGTGCCAGCACAGCGGGAGGGTCATACAATGAGCAGTTCTTC; CDR3: CASTAGGSYNEQFF
D: NA; J: TRBJ1-2; V: TRBV19; size: few; DNA: TGTGCCAGTAGTATTCGGGTAACTAACTATGGCTACACCTTC; CDR3: CASSIRVTNYGYTF
D: TRBD1; J: TRBJ1-5; V: TRBV20-1; size: few; DNA: TGCAGTGCCCGGGACAGGGGGATCAATCAGCCCCAGCATTTT; CDR3: CSARDRGINQPQHF
D: TRBD1; J: TRBJ2-7; V: TRBV2; size: few; DNA: TGTGCCAGCAGAATTCGGACAGGCTACGAAGAGCAGTACTTC; CDR3: CASRIRTGYEEQYF
D: NA; J: TRBJ1-1; V: TRBV20-1; size: NA; DNA: TGCAGTGCTAAAGTCGGTTGGGGCACTGAAGCTTTCTTT; CDR3: CSAKVGWGTEAFF
D: TRBD2; J: TRBJ2-3; V: TRBV12-3/TRBV12-4; size: many; DNA: TGTGCCAGCATGGGACTAGCGGGCACAGATACGCAGTATTTT; CDR3: CASMGLAGTDTQYF
D: NA; J: TRBJ1-2; V: TRBV29-1; size: NA; DNA: TGCAGCGTTGATACAGGCTTCTATGGCTACACCTTC; CDR3: CSVDTGFYGYTF
D: NA; J: TRBJ2-7; V: TRBV19; size: few; DNA: TGTGCCAGTAGCGAGCCAGGACAAGGATCCTTCTTGGAGCAGTACTTC; CDR3: CASSEPGQGSFLEQYF
D: TRBD1; J: TRBJ2-2; V: TRBV27; size: few; DNA: TGTGCCAGCAGTTTCCGTATCGCAGGGGGCGTTTTCGGGGAGCTGTTTTTT; CDR3: CASSFRIAGGVFGELFF
D: NA; J: TRBJ2-5; V: TRBV3-1; size: few; DNA: TGTGCCAGCAGCCGACTAGGGCCCCAAGAGACCCAGTACTTC; CDR3: CASSRLGPQETQYF
D: NA; J: TRBJ2-5; V: TRBV19; size: few; DNA: TGTGCCAGTAGCACGACAGGAAGCCAAGAGACCCAGTACTTC; CDR3: CASSTTGSQETQYF
D: NA; J: TRBJ2-2; V: TRBV24-1; size: NA; DNA: TGTGCCACCAGTGATGTCAGGGGGGCGAACACCGGGGAGCTGTTTTTT; CDR3: CATSDVRGANTGELFF
D: NA; J: TRBJ2-5; V: TRBV7-2; size: NA; DNA: TGTGCCAGCAGCCCTGTGAGGGATAGGGAGACCCAGTACTTC; CDR3: CASSPVRDRETQYF
D: NA; J: TRBJ1-4; V: TRBV3-1; size: few; DNA: TGTGCCAGCAGCCACTCAGGGGAGGGGGAAAAACTGTTTTTT; CDR3: CASSHSGEGEKLFF
D: TRBD2; J: TRBJ2-2; V: TRBV7-6; size: NA; DNA: TGTGCCAGCAGCCCTGGTGGGCTAGCGGGGGGTACCGGGGAGCTGTTTTTT; CDR3: CASSPGGLAGGTGELFF
D: TRBD1; J: TRBJ1-2; V: TRBV6-5; size: once; DNA: TGTGCCAGCAGTTACTTTTCAGGGGGCTCCTATGGCTACACCTTC; CDR3: CASSYFSGGSYGYTF
D: TRBD2; J: TRBJ2-5; V: TRBV9; size: NA; DNA: TGTGCCAGCAGCGTAGGTCTAGCGGGGGGGCAAGAGACCCAGTACTTC; CDR3: CASSVGLAGGQETQYF
D: NA; J: TRBJ1-2; V: TRBV11-2; size: few; DNA: TGTGCCAGCAGCTTAGATCTAGGGACCGCGGCCGGCTACACCTTC; CDR3: CASSLDLGTAAGYTF
D: NA; J: TRBJ1-1; V: TRBV7-9; size: NA; DNA: TGTGCCGTCGGCAGGGGACCTATGAACACTGAAGCTTTCTTT; CDR3: CAVGRGPMNTEAFF
D: NA; J: TRBJ1-5; V: TRBV3-1; size: few; DNA: TGTGCCAGCAGCCAAGGTGATCAGCCCCAGCATTTT; CDR3: CASSQGDQPQHF
D: NA; J: TRBJ2-7; V: TRBV5-1; size: NA; DNA: TGCGCCAGCACAGGGGGGTACGAGCTGTACTTC; CDR3: CASTGGYELYF
D: NA; J: TRBJ2-3; V: TRBV12-3/TRBV12-4; size: NA; DNA: TGTGCCAGCAGTTTTCTGGGCGATACGCAGTATTTT; CDR3: CASSFLGDTQYF
D: TRBD2; J: TRBJ2-2; V: TRBV5-1; size: few; DNA: TGCGCCAGCAGCCTAGGGACTAGCGGACTCACCGGGGAGCTGTTTTTT; CDR3: CASSLGTSGLTGELFF
D: NA; J: TRBJ1-1; V: TRBV5-1; size: NA; DNA: TGCGCCAGCAGCGACACCCCGCCCGCTTTCTTT; CDR3: CASSDTPPAFF
D: NA; J: TRBJ1-4; V: TRBV6-2/TRBV6-3; size: few; DNA: TGTGCCAGCAGCCGCGGACAGATAAATGAAAAACTGTTTTTT; CDR3: CASSRGQINEKLFF
D: TRBD2; J: TRBJ2-3; V: TRBV4-1; size: few; DNA: TGCGCCAGCAGCCAGGGACTAGCGAGCACAGATACGCAGTATTTT; CDR3: CASSQGLASTDTQYF
D: NA; J: TRBJ2-4; V: TRBV7-9; size: NA; DNA: TGTGCCAGCAGCGTGGGGGCCCTCCCAGGCTTTCAGTACTTC; CDR3: CASSVGALPGFQYF
D: TRBD2; J: TRBJ2-3; V: TRBV9; size: many; DNA: TGTGCCAGCAGCCGAAAACTAGCGGGTCAAGAAGGAGATACGCAGTATTTT; CDR3: CASSRKLAGQEGDTQYF
D: NA; J: TRBJ1-1; V: TRBV29-1; size: NA; DNA: TGCAGCGTTGAGCGGCAGTTGAACACTGAAGCTTTCTTT; CDR3: CSVERQLNTEAFF
D: NA; J: TRBJ1-3; V: TRBV14; size: few; DNA: TGTGCCAGCAGCTCCCAGGACGTCCGCTCTGGAAACACCATATATTTT; CDR3: CASSSQDVRSGNTIYF
D: NA; J: TRBJ1-4; V: TRBV5-1; size: NA; DNA: TGCGCCAGCAGCTTGGTACGGCGAGGCACAACTAATGAAAAACTGTTTTTT; CDR3: CASSLVRRGTTNEKLFF
D: NA; J: TRBJ1-3; V: TRBV12-3/TRBV12-4; size: many; DNA: TGTGCCAGCGTGGCAGTGGGAAACACCATATATTTT; CDR3: CASVAVGNTIYF
D: TRBD1; J: TRBJ2-4; V: TRBV20-1; size: NA; DNA: TGCAGTGCTCGGACAGGGTGGGAAAACATTCAGTACTTC; CDR3: CSARTGWENIQYF
D: TRBD1; J: TRBJ2-1; V: TRBV6-1; size: NA; DNA: TGTGCCAGCAGTGAAGCCCCCGGGAGTTGGGACAGGGGATACAATGAGCAGTTCTTC; CDR3: CASSEAPGSWDRGYNEQFF
D: NA; J: TRBJ2-7; V: TRBV20-1; size: NA; DNA: TGCAGTGCTAGTGACCAAATAGATTACGAGCAGTACTTC; CDR3: CSASDQIDYEQYF
D: NA; J: TRBJ1-1; V: TRBV6-2/TRBV6-3; size: many; DNA: TGTGCCAGCAATGAGCCAGGGGACCTTTTGAACACTGAAGCTTTCTTT; CDR3: CASNEPGDLLNTEAFF
D: NA; J: TRBJ2-7; V: TRBV6-1; size: NA; DNA: TGTGCCAGCAGTGCCCCGGGGGCGGTCTCCTACGAGCAGTACTTC; CDR3: CASSAPGAVSYEQYF
D: TRBD1; J: TRBJ1-6; V: TRBV7-9; size: many; DNA: TGTGCCAGCAGCCCCACCGGACAGGGACGAAATTCACCCCTCCACTTT; CDR3: CASSPTGQGRNSPLHF
D: TRBD1; J: TRBJ1-1; V: TRBV6-2/TRBV6-3; size: NA; DNA: TGTGCCAGCCCACGGACAGGGAGGACTGAAGCTTTCTTT; CDR3: CASPRTGRTEAFF
D: NA; J: TRBJ2-3; V: TRBV24-1; size: many; DNA: TGTGCCACCAGTGATGGGGGGGCCGGCACAGATACGCAGTATTTT; CDR3: CATSDGGAGTDTQYF
D: TRBD2; J: TRBJ2-3; V: TRBV20-1; size: NA; DNA: TGCAGTGCGGAAACTAGCGGGCCCTTCACAGATACGCAGTATTTT; CDR3: CSAETSGPFTDTQYF
D: NA; J: TRBJ2-5; V: TRBV7-2; size: NA; DNA: TGTGCCAGCAGCATTGGGACCGCCTTCGGGACCCAGTACTTC; CDR3: CASSIGTAFGTQYF
D: TRBD1; J: TRBJ2-1; V: TRBV24-1; size: many; DNA: TGTGCCACCAGTGACCCGGGACAGGGGGCGGACAATGAGCAGTTCTTC; CDR3: CATSDPGQGADNEQFF
D: NA; J: TRBJ2-5; V: TRBV5-1; size: NA; DNA: TGCGCCAGCAGCTTGGGACAGGGAGGCGGAGAGACCCAGTACTTC; CDR3: CASSLGQGGGETQYF
D: NA; J: TRBJ1-6; V: TRBV29-1; size: NA; DNA: TGCAGCGTCGTAGTTGGCTATAATTCACCCCTCCACTTT; CDR3: CSVVVGYNSPLHF
D: NA; J: TRBJ1-2; V: TRBV3-1; size: NA; DNA: TGTGCCAGCAGCCAAGCTACAGTATATGGCTACACCTTC; CDR3: CASSQATVYGYTF
D: TRBD1; J: TRBJ1-5; V: TRBV2; size: NA; DNA: TGTGCCAGCAGTCAACAGGGGCATCAGCCCCAGCATTTT; CDR3: CASSQQGHQPQHF
D: TRBD1; J: TRBJ1-5; V: TRBV20-1; size: few; DNA: TGCAGTGCTAGAGATCTCCCAGGGGGGGCCAATCAGCCCCAGCATTTT; CDR3: CSARDLPGGANQPQHF
D: TRBD1; J: TRBJ2-5; V: TRBV6-1; size: NA; DNA: TGTGCCAGCAGTGAAGGGGGACAGGGCCACTATCTTTGGACCCAGTACTTC; CDR3: CASSEGGQGHYLWTQYF
D: TRBD2; J: TRBJ2-1; V: TRBV19; size: few; DNA: TGTGCCAGTAGTATACAACTAGCGGTAAGCTCCTACAATGAGCAGTTCTTC; CDR3: CASSIQLAVSSYNEQFF